A single sample gave rise to the 17 T cell receptor beta chains below, sequenced in a study of OX40 agonist ivuxolimab in advanced cancers. The data were produced by immunoSEQ multiplex PCR, yet TCRdb's version contains in-frame clones alone and is incomplete. In the table there are 70,000 to 90,000 clones, about 89% of which are singletons. The sample in question was CD4+ or CD8+ T cells sorted from blood, obtained in a trial of the OX40 agonist ivuxolimab. The source of these receptors is an adult with an advanced solid tumor such as melanoma, head and neck, liver or kidney cancer.

This rearrangement joins TRBV4-1 to TRBJ2-1; a weak D match, TRBD2 (5 bases). The V and J ends lost 5 bases and 1 base respectively, with 18 bases between them. The length of the CDR3 is 17 residues. Per germline, CDR1 MGHRA and CDR2 YSYEKL. The CDR3 protein is CASSYRPRAESYNEQFF. As DNA, the CDR3 is TGCGCCAGCAGCTACCGCCCGAGGGCCGAGTCCTACAATGAGCAGTTCTTC.

The J gene is TRBJ2-1, the V gene TRBV2; perhaps TRBD1 as D (6 bases). CDR1 is SNHLY and CDR2 is FYNNEI in the germline V gene. The ends were cut back, 6 bases at V and 4 bases at J, with 13 bases in the middle. The CDR3 runs to 14 residues. The CDR3 region has the DNA TGTGCCAGCAGAGGACAGTTAACTTACAATGAGCAGTTCTTC. It encodes CASRGQLTYNEQFF.

The chain links TRBV6-6 to TRBJ2-5, with unresolved D. Germline CDR1 reads MNHNY; CDR2 reads SVGAGI (reference sequence). This CDR3 comprises 11 residues. Deletions cut 4 bases from V and 2 bases from J, with 2 bases between. CDR3: CASSWQETQYF. CDR3 bases: TGTGCCAGCAGTTGGCAAGAGACCCAGTACTTC.

This chain uses TRBV27 with TRBJ2-5, with D possibly being TRBD1 or TRBD2 (6 bases each). CDR1 is MNHEY and CDR2 is SMNVEV in the germline V gene (reference sequence). The CDR3 extends over 15 amino acids. The V gene lost 3 bases and the J gene lost 5 bases, with 16 bases spanning the gap. The CDR3 nucleotides read TGTGCCAGCAGTTTCTCCGGGGGCGCGGATGAGACCCAGTACTTC. Residues: CASSFSGGADETQYF.

In DNA, the CDR3 is TGTGCCAGCACCCTTAGGCGCTTCGGGGGGCACTCTGGAAACACCATATATTTT. Protein product: CASTLRRFGGHSGNTIYF. V gene TRBV7-9 combines with J gene TRBJ1-3; maybe TRBD1 (6 bases). V lost 7 bases and J 0 bases, leaving 22 bases between the germline ends. The germline V gene encodes CDR1 SEHNR and CDR2 FQNEAQ (reference sequence). This CDR3 comprises 18 residues.

J is TRBJ2-1 and V is TRBV6-6; 7 nucleotides match TRBD1. Trimming cost V 5 bases and J 8 bases; bases outside gene matches: 9. The germline V gene encodes CDR1 MNHNY and CDR2 SVGAGI (reference sequence). This CDR3 has 14 amino acids. CDR3 coding DNA: TGTGCCAGCAGTACGACAGGGCTATTCCATGAGCAGTTCTTC. Translating gives CASSTTGLFHEQFF.

The rearrangement joins TRBV15 to TRBJ2-1; 8 bases match TRBD2. Germline V gene sequence: CDR1 LNHNV, CDR2 YYDKDF (reference sequence). CDR3 length equals 15 residues. V was pared by 5 bases and J by 4 bases, with 7 bases of the junction left unmatched. The CDR3 loop is CATSVNSGTYNEQFF. Written as DNA, the CDR3 is TGTGCCACCAGCGTTAATAGCGGGACGTACAATGAGCAGTTCTTC.

The gene calls are TRBV6-5 and TRBJ1-5; 7 bases align to TRBD1. The CDR3 spans 14 residues. CDR1 and CDR2 from the germline V gene are MNHEY and SVGAGI. Trimming cost V 6 bases and J 4 bases; bases outside gene matches: 6. The CDR3 nucleotides are TGTGCCAGCAGCCCCGACAGGGCGAATCAGCCCCAGCATTTT. Its translation is CASSPDRANQPQHF.

The chain uses TRBV27 and TRBJ2-3; no clear D gene. Trimming cost V 5 bases and J 3 bases, with 12 bases left between them. CDR3 length: 14 amino acids. From germline, CDR1 is MNHEY and CDR2 SMNVEV (reference sequence). The CDR3 is CASSPARRTDTQYF. The CDR3 nucleotides read TGTGCCAGCAGTCCGGCCCGACGAACAGATACGCAGTATTTT.

This rearrangement joins TRBV14 to TRBJ1-2; D remains ambiguous. V was trimmed by 1 base and J by 4 bases, leaving 16 bases between them. Germline-derived CDR1 and CDR2 are SGHDN and FVKESK. CDR3 length: 16 residues. CDR3 in amino acids: CASSQGSGELAYGYTF. CDR3 nucleotide sequence: TGTGCCAGCAGCCAAGGTTCCGGGGAACTCGCCTATGGCTACACCTTC. The full variable domain, rest sourced from reference TRBV14 and TRBJ1-2, is EAGVTQFPSHSVIEKGQTVTLRCDPISGHDNLYWYRRVMGKEIKFLLHFVKESKQDESGMPNNRFLAERTGGTYSTLKVQPAELEDSGVYFCASSQGSGELAYGYTFGSGTRLTVV.

The table lists this clone with a count of one. The chain couples TRBV2 to TRBJ2-3, with 8 nucleotides matching TRBD2. The J segment lost 2 bases and the V segment lost 4 bases, leaving 11 bases of the junction unmatched. This CDR3 spans 17 amino acids. CDR1 is SNHLY, CDR2 FYNNEI, per germline. The CDR3 region has the DNA TGTGCCAGCAGTGTAGAAGATAGCGGGATATCCACAGATACGCAGTATTTT. Amino acids: CASSVEDSGISTDTQYF.

The rearrangement uses TRBV29-1 and TRBJ2-3, with D uncertain. The CDR3 loop spans 14 amino acids. Between the trimmed V and J ends, which lost 5 bases and 2 bases, there was a span of 14 bases. The germline V gene has CDR1 SQVTM and CDR2 ANQGSEA. CDR3 in amino acids: CSVSGAAATDTQYF. CDR3 DNA sequence: TGCAGCGTTTCCGGAGCCGCAGCCACAGATACGCAGTATTTT.

V gene TRBV2 combines with J gene TRBJ1-3; 7 bases are shared with TRBD1. This CDR3 is 13 amino acids long. Germline V gene sequence: CDR1 SNHLY, CDR2 FYNNEI. J gave up 8 bases and V 5 bases, and 6 bases lay outside the gene matches. CDR3 region: CASSNRGGDTIYF. The CDR3 DNA follows: TGTGCCAGCAGTAACAGGGGCGGGGACACCATATATTTT. The complete variable domain, with remaining parts taken from reference TRBV2 and TRBJ1-3, reads EPEVTQTPSHQVTQMGQEVILRCVPISNHLYFYWYRQILGQKVEFLVSFYNNEISEKSEIFDDQFSVERPDGSNFTLKIRSTKLEDSAMYFCASSNRGGDTIYFGEGSWLTVV.

The V gene is TRBV27, the J gene TRBJ2-7; weak D call: TRBD2 (5 bases). Per the germline V gene, CDR1 is MNHEY and CDR2 is SMNVEV (reference sequence). Trimming took off 6 bases at V and 5 bases at J, with 17 bases between the two ends. The CDR3 is 14 amino acids. This CDR3 reads CASSPSPASNEQYF. CDR3 nucleotides: TGTGCCAGCAGCCCAAGCCCGGCTAGCAACGAGCAGTACTTC.

This chain connects TRBV15 to TRBJ2-1; TRBD2 matches at 14 bases. Germline V CDR1 and CDR2: LNHNV, YYDKDF (reference sequence). Unmatched junction bases numbered 10, after V lost 0 bases and J lost 3 bases. This CDR3 comprises 20 residues. The CDR3 protein is CATSRDRRGLAGVNYNEQFF. CDR3 coding DNA: TGTGCCACCAGCAGAGATCGGCGGGGACTAGCGGGAGTGAACTACAATGAGCAGTTCTTC.

The chain combines TRBV28 with TRBJ1-1, with D maybe TRBD1 (6 bases). Looked up from germline, CDR1 is MDHEN and CDR2 is SYDVKM. V lost 3 bases and J 5 bases, leaving 13 bases between the germline ends. The CDR3 extends over 14 amino acids. Here the CDR3 reads CASSFSRGWTEAFF. As DNA, the CDR3 is TGTGCCAGCAGTTTCAGCAGGGGATGGACTGAAGCTTTCTTT.

This clone was counted once. The chain joins TRBV28 to TRBJ2-4; D may be TRBD1 (6 bases). Germline V gives CDR1 MDHEN, CDR2 SYDVKM. The CDR3 loop spans 19 amino acids. Trimming cost V 5 bases and J 0 bases, with 23 bases left between them. CDR3 nucleotide sequence: TGTGCCAGCAGTCTAAGTTACCACAGGGAAGCACTAGCCAAAAACATTCAGTACTTC. Translation gives CASSLSYHREALAKNIQYF.